Here is one T cell receptor beta chain with its context. The method was immunoSEQ multiplex PCR; TCRdb's version includes in-frame clones alone and lacks a portion of them. The sample carries some 37,000 clones, about nine tenths recorded once. These data originate in a study of T cell changes during pregnancy in multiple sclerosis. The receptor comes from a female donor with multiple sclerosis, enrolled in a pregnancy study. Sequences were derived from CD8+ T cells from peripheral blood mononuclear cells, sampled in the third trimester of pregnancy.

CDR3 sequence: CATSRDRTGTSNNEQFF. The CDR3 nucleotides read TGTGCCACCAGCAGAGATAGGACAGGGACCTCTAACAATGAGCAGTTCTTC. The rearrangement links TRBV15 to TRBJ2-1; 8 bases fit TRBD1. Trimming at V came to 0 bases and at J to 5 bases, leaving 9 bases not matched to a gene. The CDR3 is 17 amino acids. The germline V gene has CDR1 LNHNV and CDR2 YYDKDF (reference sequence).